A single TCR beta chain is shown here with its context. Its matching antigen is unknown. Libraries for TCR beta were made by quantitative 5'-RACE with molecular barcodes. MiXCR was run by TCRdb on the 5' RACE reads, yielding one entry per CDR3 protein. This table holds 250,000 to 400,000 distinct CDR3 sequences, 11% found once. These data originate in a study of CD8 T cells in ankylosing spondylitis. Study observations and caveats: From matched ankylosing spondylitis synovial fluid, disease-linked clones were reportedly recovered at significantly enriched levels. For ankylosing spondylitis blood, a TCR beta motif of 7 or 8 highly homologous variants appeared characteristic. A subset of motif variants has previously been described in the synovial fluid and blood of reactive arthritis.

The sequence came from a female donor with ankylosing spondylitis or in good health (not recorded which). The sample consisted of blood, either unsorted or a sorted T cell fraction (not recorded which).

This chain's CDR3 is CASRQANSYEQYF. The CDR3 DNA reads as TGTGCCAGCAGACAGGCAAACTCCTACGAGCAGTACTTC. J is TRBJ2-7 and V is TRBV12-3 or TRBV12-4; D perhaps matches TRBD1 (5 bases). V lost 6 bases and J lost 0, with 9 bases in between. This CDR3 comprises 13 residues.